Listed here are 32 T cell receptor beta chains from one sample, sequenced in a study of T cell changes during pregnancy in multiple sclerosis. Clones were read by immunoSEQ multiplex PCR, and TCRdb kept only the in-frame ones, dropping some. The top ten clones hold 5.3% of a sample with around 61,000 clones, 80% to 90% of them seen once. Sequenced input: peripheral blood from another person, used as feeder cells. These TCRs come from a human donor whose cells served as feeder cells for cultures in a pregnancy study.

The genes are TRBV19 and TRBJ2-1, with 7 nucleotides matching TRBD2. The germline gives CDR1 LNHDA, CDR2 SQIVND (reference sequence). Unmatched junction bases numbered 13, after V lost 4 bases and J lost 7 bases. CDR3 length equals 16 residues. In nucleotides, the CDR3 is TGTGCCAGTAGTACCTATGGAGCGGGAAGGTCAAATGAGCAGTTCTTC. Amino acid sequence: CASSTYGAGRSNEQFF.

The chain couples TRBV30 to TRBJ2-7; TRBD2 agrees at 7 bases. This CDR3 region has 14 residues. Trimming cost V 2 bases and J 2 bases; bases outside gene matches: 6. In germline, CDR1 is GTSNPN, CDR2 SVGIG (reference sequence). The CDR3 region has the DNA TGTGCCTGGAGTTGGGCTAGCGGACCCTACGAGCAGTACTTC. Its protein product is CAWSWASGPYEQYF.

This clone has a handful of counts. The J gene is TRBJ2-7, the V gene TRBV2; 9 nucleotides align to TRBD1. With 8 bases clipped from V and 3 bases from J, the junction kept 8 bases outside the gene matches. This CDR3 is 14 amino acids long. The germline CDR1 and CDR2 sequences are SNHLY and FYNNEI. The CDR3 is CASLRGTGHYEQYF. The CDR3, as DNA: TGTGCCAGCCTTCGCGGGACAGGGCACTACGAGCAGTACTTC.

The chain carries TRBV4-1 and TRBJ2-3, with 10 bases fitting TRBD2. Germline lookup yields CDR1 MGHRA and CDR2 YSYEKL. The CDR3 totals 16 residues. V lost 0 bases to trimming and J lost 2 bases; unmatched junction nucleotides: 2. CDR3 DNA: TGCGCCAGCAGCCAAGAAGGACTAGCGGACACAGATACGCAGTATTTT. Translating gives CASSQEGLADTDTQYF.

The chain joins TRBV28 to TRBJ2-2; D call uncertain. CDR1 and CDR2 (germline): MDHEN, SYDVKM. The V end was cut by 4 bases, the J end by 0 bases, with 12 bases between. This CDR3 has 16 amino acids. The CDR3 reads CASSSPSDANTGELFF. In nucleotides, the CDR3 is TGTGCCAGCAGTTCGCCCTCGGACGCGAACACCGGGGAGCTGTTTTTT.

V is TRBV27 and J is TRBJ2-1; 11 positions agree with TRBD2. The germline V gene has CDR1 MNHEY and CDR2 SMNVEV (reference sequence). The CDR3 contains 17 residues. V shed 5 bases and J 3 bases; nucleotides not matched to a gene: 9. CDR3 DNA: TGTGCCAGCAGTACCTTTAGCGGGAGGGCCGTCTACAATGAGCAGTTCTTC. Translation: CASSTFSGRAVYNEQFF.

The rearrangement uses TRBV9 and TRBJ2-6; tentatively, D is TRBD1 (6 bases). The CDR3 length is 15 residues. Germline CDR1 is SGDLS and CDR2 is YYNGEE. Trimming removed 5 bases at V and 4 bases at J, with 13 bases between. The CDR3: CASRATGPGANVLTF. The CDR3 DNA sequence: TGTGCCAGCAGGGCTACAGGGCCCGGGGCCAACGTCCTGACTTTC.

This clone came up once. CDR3: CASSLAGTAYEQYF. The CDR3 DNA is TGCGCCAGCAGCTTGGCCGGGACAGCCTACGAGCAGTACTTC. V gene TRBV5-1 combines with J gene TRBJ2-7, with 7 bases fitting TRBD1. The CDR3 has 14 residues. The germline V gene has CDR1 SGHRS and CDR2 YFSETQ. V gave up 0 bases and J gave up 2 bases; unmatched junction bases: 2.

This chain connects TRBV10-2 to TRBJ2-7; D possibly uses TRBD1 or TRBD2 (5 bases each). V was trimmed by 4 bases and J by 6 bases, leaving 16 bases between them. The CDR3 is 14 residues long. Germline CDR1 reads WSHSY; CDR2 reads SAAADI. CDR3 protein: CASSVWGFFSEQYF. The CDR3 nucleotides are TGCGCCAGCAGTGTCTGGGGGTTCTTCTCCGAGCAGTACTTC.

This chain connects TRBV7-7 to TRBJ2-5; no clear D. CDR3 length: 13 residues. V was trimmed by 0 bases and J by 5 bases, leaving 7 bases between them. Germline CDR1 reads SSHAT; CDR2 reads FNYEAQ (reference sequence). This chain's CDR3 is CASSLAPRETQYF. The CDR3 DNA is TGTGCCAGCAGCTTAGCCCCCCGGGAGACCCAGTACTTC.

The CDR3 nucleotides read TGTGCCAGCAGCCCCCGGGCTAGCGGTGGGGGAGAGACCCAGTACTTC. Its protein product is CASSPRASGGGETQYF. The rearrangement links TRBV7-2 to TRBJ2-5; the match to TRBD2 covers 7 bases. The CDR3 sequence is 16 residues long. J lost 4 bases, V lost 5 bases, and 13 bases had no gene match. Germline V CDR1 and CDR2: SGHTA, FQGNSA.

The chain recombines TRBV5-5 with TRBJ2-3; 15 bases are shared with TRBD2. The CDR3 runs 15 residues. Germline V gene sequence: CDR1 SGHKS, CDR2 YYEKEE (reference sequence). J gave up 6 bases and V 3 bases, and 2 bases lay outside the gene matches. The CDR3 protein is CASSWTSGGADTQYF. CDR3 nucleotide sequence: TGTGCCAGCAGCTGGACTAGCGGGGGGGCGGATACGCAGTATTTT. Supplemented by reference TRBV5-5 and TRBJ2-3, the full variable domain reads DAGVTQSPTHLIKTRGQQVTLRCSPISGHKSVSWYQQVLGQGPQFIFQYYEKEERGRGNFPDRFSARQFPNYSSELNVNALLLGDSALYLCASSWTSGGADTQYFGPGTRLTVL.

The J gene is TRBJ2-1, the V gene TRBV6-5; D ambiguous. The CDR3 extends over 11 amino acids. The germline V gene has CDR1 MNHEY and CDR2 SVGAGI. V lost 5 bases, J lost 10 bases, and 9 bases lay in between. CDR3 in amino acids: CASSTPGEQFF. CDR3 coding DNA: TGTGCCAGCAGTACGCCCGGGGAGCAGTTCTTC.

This chain links TRBV7-2 with TRBJ1-1, with D hard to call. The CDR3 spans 12 residues. The germline gives CDR1 SGHTA, CDR2 FQGNSA. V shed 0 bases and J shed 7 bases, with 6 bases lying between them. CDR3 region: CASSLAGIEAFF. CDR3 DNA sequence: TGTGCCAGCAGCTTAGCTGGGATTGAAGCTTTCTTT. Combining the CDR3 with reference TRBV7-2 and TRBJ1-1 gives the whole variable domain GAGVSQSPSNKVTEKGKDVELRCDPISGHTALYWYRQSLGQGLEFLIYFQGNSAPDKSGLPSDRFSAERTGGSVSTLTIQRTQQEDSAVYLCASSLAGIEAFFGQGTRLTVV.

J is TRBJ2-2 and V is TRBV6-4, with no clear D. The V gene's germline CDR1 is MRHNA and CDR2 SNTAGT. Trimming pared 3 bases from V and 1 base from J, leaving 3 bases between. The CDR3 extends over 13 amino acids. CDR3 DNA sequence: TGTGCCAGCAGTGAAGGGAACACCGGGGAGCTGTTTTTT. Amino acid sequence: CASSEGNTGELFF.

The chain combines TRBV30 with TRBJ2-5; no definite D call. The CDR3 consists of 13 residues. Germline values: CDR1 GTSNPN, CDR2 SVGIG (reference sequence). The V end was cut by 1 base, the J end by 1 base, with 7 bases between. The CDR3 protein is CAWSESVQETQYF. In DNA form, the CDR3 reads TGTGCCTGGAGTGAGAGCGTCCAAGAGACCCAGTACTTC.

The V gene is TRBV5-1, the J gene TRBJ2-7; D gene ambiguous. Trimming removed 2 bases at V and 7 bases at J, with 16 bases between. Germline V gene data show CDR1 as SGHRS and CDR2 as YFSETQ. CDR3 length: 14 amino acids. The CDR3 DNA sequence: TGCGCCAGCAGCTTAGGAGACGAGTATGCGGAGCAGTACTTC. Its translation is CASSLGDEYAEQYF.

The chain combines TRBV28 with TRBJ2-5; 13 bases are shared with TRBD2. J lost 6 bases, V lost 5 bases, and 18 bases had no gene match. This CDR3 contains 19 residues. CDR1 MDHEN and CDR2 SYDVKM come from the germline V gene. The CDR3: CASSPRTSGGSSGGKTQYF. DNA for the CDR3: TGTGCCAGCAGTCCCCGGACTAGCGGGGGCTCATCCGGCGGGAAGACCCAGTACTTC.

This clone came up a few times. The chain carries TRBV13 and TRBJ1-2; D is possibly TRBD1 (6 bases). Germline V gene lookup returns CDR1 PRHDT and CDR2 FYEKMQ (reference sequence). This CDR3 has 16 residues. The V and J ends lost 6 bases and 0 bases respectively, with 17 bases between them. The DNA of the CDR3 is TGTGCCAGCAGTCGACAGGCTTACGCGGCTAACTATGGCTACACCTTC. Translated, it gives CASSRQAYAANYGYTF.

This chain uses TRBV2 with TRBJ1-5; weak D call: TRBD1 (5 bases). Germline V gene lookup returns CDR1 SNHLY and CDR2 FYNNEI. V was pared by 4 bases and J by 5 bases, with 12 bases between. This CDR3 comprises 14 residues. DNA for the CDR3: TGTGCCAGCAGTGTCCTCAGGGTAGATCAGCCCCAGCATTTT. This translates into CASSVLRVDQPQHF.

The CDR3 protein is CASSQGGRQPQHF. The CDR3 nucleotides read TGCGCCAGCAGCCAAGGGGGGCGTCAGCCCCAGCATTTT. V and J are TRBV4-3 and TRBJ1-5, with a possible D match to TRBD1 (6 bases). Trimming took 1 base from V and 6 from J, leaving 7 bases between them. In germline, CDR1 is LGHNA, CDR2 YSLEER. The CDR3 extends over 13 amino acids.

This rearrangement joins TRBV5-5 to TRBJ2-3, with 11 bases lining up with TRBD2. The CDR3 totals 16 residues. The J segment lost 4 bases and the V segment lost 5 bases, leaving 9 bases of the junction unmatched. From germline, CDR1 is SGHKS and CDR2 YYEKEE (reference sequence). CDR3 sequence reads: CASSLLAGVGADTQYF. Here the CDR3 DNA reads TGTGCCAGCAGTCTACTAGCGGGAGTTGGGGCAGATACGCAGTATTTT.

Only one count was recorded for this clone. The V and J genes are TRBV4-2 and TRBJ1-1; D not resolved. The CDR3 spans 16 residues. Per the germline V gene, CDR1 is LGHNA and CDR2 is YNFKEQ. Trimming took off 0 bases at V and 0 bases at J, with 11 bases between the two ends. In DNA, the CDR3 is TGTGCCAGCAGCCAAGATCTAGCACTATTGAACACTGAAGCTTTCTTT. The encoded protein is CASSQDLALLNTEAFF.

CDR3 nucleotide sequence: TGTGCCAGCAGTTTCGGGCCGGGTTTTACTGAAGCTTTCTTT. This translates into CASSFGPGFTEAFF. The V gene is TRBV27, the J gene TRBJ1-1, with D hard to call. The ends were cut back, 3 bases at V and 5 bases at J, with 13 bases in the middle. Germline V lookup: CDR1 MNHEY, CDR2 SMNVEV (reference sequence). The CDR3 extends over 14 amino acids.

In its sample, this clone was seen once. This chain uses TRBV30 with TRBJ1-1; D unclear. The CDR3 sequence is 13 residues long. Germline V gene lookup returns CDR1 GTSNPN and CDR2 SVGIG (reference sequence). Trimming shortened V by 2 bases and J by 0 bases, and 7 bases separated the two germline ends. The CDR3 bases are TGTGCCTGGAGTATATGGATGAACACTGAAGCTTTCTTT. It is translated as CAWSIWMNTEAFF.

The gene calls are TRBV5-6 and TRBJ1-5; D uncertain. Germline assignment: CDR1 SGHDT and CDR2 YYEEEE. V was trimmed by 1 base and J by 2 bases, leaving 10 bases between them. CDR3 length: 15 residues. CDR3 amino acids: CASSLRDKGNQPQHF. The DNA of the CDR3 is TGTGCCAGCAGCTTGAGGGATAAGGGCAATCAGCCCCAGCATTTT.

The chain carries TRBV5-1 and TRBJ2-2, with D possibly matching TRBD1 (6 bases). The CDR3 sequence is 15 residues long. Trimming took off 4 bases at V and 2 bases at J, with 12 bases between the two ends. Germline V gives CDR1 SGHRS, CDR2 YFSETQ. Here the CDR3 DNA reads TGCGCCAGCAGCACCGGACAGATTAACACCGGGGAGCTGTTTTTT. Translated, it gives CASSTGQINTGELFF.

This clone was found a few times. This chain uses TRBV28 with TRBJ2-6; TRBD1 aligns across 7 bases. Trimming took 6 bases from V and 0 from J; bases not matched to a gene: 11. CDR1 MDHEN and CDR2 SYDVKM come from the germline V gene. This CDR3 has 18 amino acids. CDR3 in amino acids: CASRFLSGGSSGANVLTF. In nucleotides, the CDR3 is TGTGCCAGCAGATTCCTATCAGGGGGTAGCTCTGGGGCCAACGTCCTGACTTTC.

In the case of this clone: One junction end disagrees with the germline gene, perhaps due to a read error. The chain couples TRBV9 to TRBJ2-1; D perhaps matches TRBD1 (5 bases). The CDR3 is 14 residues long. CDR1 is SGDLS, CDR2 YYNGEE, per germline. The CDR3 sequence: CASNVGAPTNEQFF. The DNA of the CDR3 is TGTGCCAGCAACGTAGGGGCCCCTACAAATGAGCAGTTCTTC.

This rearrangement joins TRBV7-2 to TRBJ2-1; D may match TRBD1 or TRBD2 (5 bases each). V was trimmed by 5 bases and J by 8 bases, leaving 10 bases between them. CDR3 length: 12 residues. Germline V CDR1 and CDR2: SGHTA, FQGNSA. CDR3 sequence (DNA): TGTGCCAGCAGCCCCCAGGGACATGAGCAGTTCTTC. It yields the protein CASSPQGHEQFF.

V usage is TRBV4-3 and J usage is TRBJ2-1; 9 bases line up with TRBD1. The CDR3 spans 14 residues. The V gene's germline CDR1 is LGHNA and CDR2 YSLEER. Trimming cost V 2 bases and J 9 bases; bases outside gene matches: 5. The CDR3 protein is CASSQQGQGGEQFF. The CDR3 nucleotides are TGCGCCAGCAGCCAACAGGGACAGGGAGGTGAGCAGTTCTTC.

The chain is built from TRBV30 and TRBJ1-1; TRBD1 agrees at 7 bases. Germline CDR1 and CDR2: GTSNPN and SVGIG (reference sequence). V shed 8 bases and J 3 bases; nucleotides not matched to a gene: 9. There are 13 residues in the CDR3. The CDR3 DNA follows: TGTGCCAAAGTCGACAGGGAGGACACTGAAGCTTTCTTT. Its protein product is CAKVDREDTEAFF.